This T cell receptor beta chain was retrieved from a study of T cell responses to AZD1222 COVID-19 vaccine. Study details: It was second doses at about 4 or about 12 weeks that were pooled.

Findings of the study overall: White British donors predominated, females outnumbered males, and clonal diversity was possibly underestimated. Within unmutated variant regions lay the reported targets of nearly half of spike-specific TCRs. Samples come after the peak T cell response, not at day 14.

Method: immunoSEQ multiplex PCR; TCRdb's copy keeps in-frame clones and lacks some. The sample has 150,000 or so clones, 80% to 90% seen once; the top ten hold 5.1%. CDR3 size: 14 residues. The V and J ends lost 3 bases and 5 bases respectively, with 13 bases between them. Germline lookup yields CDR1 LNHDA and CDR2 SQIVND (reference sequence). About this clone: Its antigen is not identified.

This receptor was taken from an adult in good health. This material consisted of peripheral blood, taken on day 0 of AZD1222 vaccination. The rearrangement uses TRBV19 and TRBJ2-5; no firm D call. The CDR3 reads CASSMFWSSETQYF. CDR3 DNA sequence: TGTGCCAGTAGTATGTTTTGGTCCAGCGAGACCCAGTACTTC.